This entry lists 32 T cell receptor beta chains sequenced from one sample in a study of blood T cell repertoires in COVID-19. Data came from immunoSEQ multiplex PCR; TCRdb stores just in-frame clones and leaves some out. The sample has more than 250,000 clones; roughly 90% are singletons. The sequenced sample consisted of peripheral blood. These receptor sequences come from a human donor in a cohort sampled during active COVID-19.

This clone was observed a handful of times. The chain has TRBV4-3 and TRBJ1-6, with TRBD1 identical over 7 bases. The germline CDR1 and CDR2 sequences are LGHNA and YSLEER. V shed 3 bases, J shed 7 bases, and the junction held 12 bases outside the gene matches. The CDR3 length is 17 residues. The CDR3 DNA reads TGCGCCAGCAGCCAGGTCAGGGGGGTTCCCTGGAATTCACCCCTCCACTTT. Encoded protein: CASSQVRGVPWNSPLHF.

The chain carries TRBV5-1 and TRBJ1-1; TRBD1 matches at 7 bases. This CDR3 has 15 residues. The ends lost 4 bases at V and 4 bases at J; junction bases unmatched: 10. CDR1 is SGHRS, CDR2 YFSETQ, per germline. Here the CDR3 DNA reads TGCGCCAGCAGCCTGGCCGCGACAGGGAGCACTGAAGCTTTCTTT. Translated: CASSLAATGSTEAFF.

This chain uses TRBV7-2 with TRBJ2-7; 7 nucleotides align to TRBD2. V trimming: 4 bases; J trimming: 6 bases; junction bases outside the gene matches: 6. CDR1 and CDR2 (germline): SGHTA, FQGNSA. The CDR3 is 13 amino acids. In DNA form, the CDR3 reads TGTGCCAGCAGCTATGGGGGAGGGCCCGAGCAGTACTTC. Encoded protein: CASSYGGGPEQYF.

The V and J genes are TRBV6-5 and TRBJ2-7; 12 bases line up with TRBD1. Germline assignment: CDR1 MNHEY and CDR2 SVGAGI. Trimming at V came to 8 bases and at J to 4 bases, leaving 9 bases not matched to a gene. This CDR3 spans 15 amino acids. CDR3 in DNA: TGTGCCAGCCGGGCCGGGACAGGGGGCAGTTACGAGCAGTACTTC. This translates into CASRAGTGGSYEQYF.

The chain employs TRBV7-3 and TRBJ1-1; D call uncertain. CDR3 length: 15 amino acids. The V end was cut by 5 bases, the J end by 4 bases, with 17 bases between. Germline CDR1 is SGHTA and CDR2 is FQGTGA. CDR3 nucleotides: TGTGCCAGCAGCCCGCGTCATCTGGGAGGCACTGAAGCTTTCTTT. This gives the protein CASSPRHLGGTEAFF.

The chain combines TRBV18 with TRBJ2-5; possible D gene TRBD2, 6 bases. Per germline, CDR1 KGHSH and CDR2 LQKENI. The CDR3 loop spans 13 amino acids. Trimming left V 6 bases short and J 5 bases short, with 13 bases between. CDR3 in amino acids: CASSQDLAETQYF. For the CDR3, the DNA is TGTGCCAGCTCTCAAGACCTAGCGGAGACCCAGTACTTC.

The chain couples TRBV7-9 to TRBJ1-2; D gene uncertain. The CDR3 runs 12 residues. Trimming stripped 5 bases from V and 6 bases from J, with 10 bases between. The V gene's germline CDR1 is SEHNR and CDR2 FQNEAQ (reference sequence). This CDR3 reads CASSIPGHGYTF. The CDR3 bases are TGTGCCAGCAGCATCCCGGGTCATGGCTACACCTTC.

The V and J genes are TRBV6-5 and TRBJ2-4; tentative D call: TRBD2 (5 bases). Trimming cost V 3 bases and J 8 bases, with 20 bases left between them. Germline CDR1 reads MNHEY; CDR2 reads SVGAGI. CDR3 length: 16 amino acids. CDR3 bases: TGTGCCAGCAGTTATGGGGTTGCTAGCAGTGCGGACATTCAGTACTTC. Translation gives CASSYGVASSADIQYF.

The rearrangement links TRBV11-2 to TRBJ2-5; weak D call: TRBD2 (6 bases). Germline V gene sequence: CDR1 SGHAT, CDR2 FQNNGV. The CDR3 runs 18 residues. V lost 7 bases and J lost 5, with 29 bases in between. The CDR3: CASTFRAGRMSGQETQYF. In nucleotides, the CDR3 is TGTGCCAGCACCTTTAGGGCAGGGAGGATGAGTGGGCAGGAGACCCAGTACTTC. Full variable domain (remainder filled in from reference TRBV11-2 and TRBJ2-5): EAGVAQSPRYKIIEKRQSVAFWCNPISGHATLYWYQQILGQGPKLLIQFQNNGVVDDSQLPKDRFSAERLKGVDSTLKIQPAKLEDSAVYLCASTFRAGRMSGQETQYFGPGTRLLVL.

Concerning this clone itself: At the DNA level, this CDR3 is encoded by other sequences in the same sample as well. V is TRBV12-3 or TRBV12-4 and J is TRBJ2-7, with 8 bases lining up with TRBD1. The CDR3 extends over 12 amino acids. Unmatched junction bases numbered 3, after V lost 5 bases and J lost 6 bases. The CDR3 region is CASSLTGVEQYF. In DNA, the CDR3 is TGTGCCAGCAGTCTGACAGGGGTCGAGCAGTACTTC.

The CDR3 region has the DNA TGTGCCTGGAGTCTAAAGTACGAGCAGTACTTC. Translated: CAWSLKYEQYF. The J gene is TRBJ2-7, the V gene TRBV30; no clear D gene. The CDR3 contains 11 residues. Looked up from germline, CDR1 is GTSNPN and CDR2 is SVGIG (reference sequence). With 2 bases removed from V and 4 bases from J, the gap between germline ends came to 6 bases.

CDR3 in DNA: TGTGCCAGCACCGAAGGCGGGGGTTCCTACGAGCAGTACTTC. This sequence encodes CASTEGGGSYEQYF. The V call is TRBV2, the J call TRBJ2-7; 7 positions match TRBD2. Germline CDR1 SNHLY, CDR2 FYNNEI. Trimming took 7 bases from V and 1 from J; bases not matched to a gene: 7. This CDR3 is built from 14 residues.

The genes are TRBV5-1 and TRBJ2-3; a weak D match, TRBD1 (6 bases). Germline lookup yields CDR1 SGHRS and CDR2 YFSETQ. V lost 0 bases, J lost 3 bases, and 11 bases lay in between. CDR3 length: 15 amino acids. CDR3 residues: CASSLDRALTDTQYF. Here the CDR3 DNA reads TGCGCCAGCAGCTTGGACAGGGCTTTGACAGATACGCAGTATTTT.

The chain employs TRBV28 and TRBJ2-7; TRBD1 is a possible D gene (6 bases). The CDR3 length is 16 residues. The V and J ends lost 6 bases and 2 bases respectively, with 20 bases between them. The germline gives CDR1 MDHEN, CDR2 SYDVKM. Here the CDR3 DNA reads TGTGCCAGCAGGGGGGCCTTGGTCGACAGCACCTACGAGCAGTACTTC. Protein: CASRGALVDSTYEQYF.

This chain connects TRBV6-2 or TRBV6-3 to TRBJ2-7; no firm D call. Per the germline V gene, CDR1 is MNHEY and CDR2 is SVGEGT. The CDR3 is 12 residues long. V lost 2 bases and J 11 bases, leaving 13 bases between the germline ends. This CDR3 reads CASSYPGFVEYF. Here the CDR3 DNA reads TGTGCCAGCAGTTACCCCGGTTTTGTGGAGTACTTC.

The chain carries TRBV5-6 and TRBJ1-2; 8 nucleotides align to TRBD1. The ends lost 4 bases at V and 0 bases at J; junction bases unmatched: 8. This CDR3 has 16 residues. The V gene's germline CDR1 is SGHDT and CDR2 YYEEEE. The CDR3 DNA follows: TGTGCCAGCAGCCCGCTGGGACAGGACGCTAACTATGGCTACACCTTC. Encoded protein: CASSPLGQDANYGYTF. Supplemented by reference TRBV5-6 and TRBJ1-2, the full variable domain reads DAGVTQSPTHLIKTRGQQVTLRCSPKSGHDTVSWYQQALGQGPQFIFQYYEEEERQRGNFPDRFSGHQFPNYSSELNVNALLLGDSALYLCASSPLGQDANYGYTFGSGTRLTVV.

This chain links TRBV6-1 with TRBJ2-7, with TRBD2 matching 7 bases. CDR3 length: 16 residues. CDR1 is MNHNS and CDR2 is SASEGT in the germline V gene. The junction had 11 bases not matched to a gene; V was cut back by 4 bases and J by 2 bases. The CDR3 reads CASSAISGLGPYEQYF. DNA of the CDR3: TGTGCCAGCAGTGCGATATCCGGACTAGGCCCCTACGAGCAGTACTTC.

The chain combines TRBV13 with TRBJ2-1; 9 positions match TRBD1. This CDR3 comprises 15 residues. Germline lookup yields CDR1 PRHDT and CDR2 FYEKMQ (reference sequence). Losses at the gene ends were 5 bases for V and 6 bases for J; bases not matched to a gene: 8. CDR3 DNA sequence: TGTGCCAGCAGCCAACAGGGGGCAGGAATCAATGAGCAGTTCTTC. Amino acids: CASSQQGAGINEQFF.

The chain employs TRBV24-1 and TRBJ2-1; TRBD1 agrees at 11 bases. Germline V lookup: CDR1 KGHDR, CDR2 SFDVKD. This CDR3 comprises 17 residues. After removal of 2 bases from V and 4 bases from J, the junction contained 6 bases not matched to a gene. The chain's CDR3 is CATSDSPGQGAYNEQFF. Written as DNA, the CDR3 is TGTGCCACCAGTGATTCCCCCGGACAGGGGGCTTACAATGAGCAGTTCTTC.

V gene TRBV5-6 combines with J gene TRBJ1-5; TRBD1 might be the D (6 bases). CDR1 and CDR2 (germline): SGHDT, YYEEEE. This CDR3 region has 13 residues. Deletions cut 3 bases from V and 3 bases from J, with 7 bases between. CDR3 protein: CASSSGDNQPQHF. The CDR3 DNA follows: TGTGCCAGCAGCTCAGGGGACAATCAGCCCCAGCATTTT. The full variable domain, its missing parts supplied by reference TRBV5-6 and TRBJ1-5, is DAGVTQSPTHLIKTRGQQVTLRCSPKSGHDTVSWYQQALGQGPQFIFQYYEEEERQRGNFPDRFSGHQFPNYSSELNVNALLLGDSALYLCASSSGDNQPQHFGDGTRLSIL.

This clone was counted a single time. V and J are TRBV30 and TRBJ1-3, with unresolved D. The V and J ends lost 2 bases and 0 bases respectively, with 14 bases between them. This CDR3 region has 16 residues. In germline, CDR1 is GTSNPN, CDR2 SVGIG (reference sequence). CDR3 loop: CAWSRSLGSSGNTIYF. The CDR3 DNA follows: TGTGCCTGGAGTAGAAGTCTTGGCAGCTCTGGAAACACCATATATTTT.

This chain joins TRBV7-8 and TRBJ2-7; D ambiguous. The CDR3 extends over 14 amino acids. Trimming removed 5 bases from V and 6 bases from J, with 17 bases in between. Germline V gene lookup returns CDR1 SGHVS and CDR2 FQNEAQ. DNA of the CDR3: TGTGCCAGCAGCCTAGGAACGGTGAATCGCGAGCAGTACTTC. This codes for CASSLGTVNREQYF.

This clone is a singleton in its sample. The chain uses TRBV27 and TRBJ1-2; D unclear. Germline CDR1 is MNHEY and CDR2 is SMNVEV (reference sequence). V dropped 5 bases and J dropped 1 base, with 8 bases sitting between them. The CDR3 spans 13 residues. CDR3 DNA: TGTGCCAGCAGTCAACAAGATAACTATGGCTACACCTTC. Its protein product is CASSQQDNYGYTF.

The chain links TRBV6-1 to TRBJ2-7; 9 bases are a match to TRBD2. Germline V gene sequence: CDR1 MNHNS, CDR2 SASEGT. V lost 1 base and J lost 3; bases outside the gene matches: 16. CDR3 size: 19 residues. This CDR3 reads CASSEVISRVSGGDYEQYF. The CDR3 DNA is TGTGCCAGCAGTGAAGTAATATCTAGGGTTAGCGGGGGAGACTACGAGCAGTACTTC.

The V call is TRBV10-3, the J call TRBJ1-5; 8 positions agree with TRBD1. The V segment lost 0 bases and the J segment 0 bases; nucleotides outside the gene matches: 4. From germline, CDR1 is ENHRY and CDR2 SYGVKD. The CDR3 has 17 residues. Written as DNA, the CDR3 is TGTGCCATCAGTGAGTCCATAGACAGGGGTAGCAATCAGCCCCAGCATTTT. Its translation is CAISESIDRGSNQPQHF.

This clone was seen just once. The V gene is TRBV3-1 (or the pseudogene TRBV3-2), the J gene TRBJ2-5; 8 nucleotides match TRBD2. Germline V gives CDR1 LGHDT, CDR2 YNNKEL (reference sequence). CDR3 size: 15 residues. The V segment lost 6 bases and the J segment 4 bases; nucleotides outside the gene matches: 10. The CDR3 here is CASREAGDPRETQYF. The CDR3, as DNA: TGTGCCAGCAGGGAAGCGGGGGACCCCCGAGAGACCCAGTACTTC.

This chain joins TRBV30 and TRBJ1-3, with 7 bases that match TRBD1. Germline-derived CDR1 and CDR2 are GTSNPN and SVGIG (reference sequence). The V segment lost 2 bases and the J segment 4 bases; nucleotides outside the gene matches: 11. CDR3 length: 16 amino acids. The CDR3 region is CAWSFLTGQRGNTIYF. CDR3 nucleotides: TGTGCCTGGAGTTTTCTCACGGGACAGAGAGGAAACACCATATATTTT.

This clone was observed a handful of times. A much larger clone lies one base from this, so it may be a read error. The chain has TRBV6-2 or TRBV6-3 and TRBJ2-7; 8 bases match TRBD2. The CDR3 has 14 residues. Germline CDR1 reads MNHEY; CDR2 reads SVGEGT. Trimming cost V 2 bases and J 0 bases; bases outside gene matches: 0. CDR3 sequence reads: CASSYGTSSYEQYF. In nucleotides, the CDR3 is TGTGCCAGCAGTTACGGGACTAGCTCCTACGAGCAGTACTTC.

The CDR3 protein is CASSSPPGDGYTF. As DNA, the CDR3 is TGTGCCAGCAGTTCCCCGCCGGGGGATGGCTACACCTTC. This chain joins TRBV6-6 and TRBJ1-2; tentatively, D is TRBD1 (5 bases). Germline V lookup: CDR1 MNHNY, CDR2 SVGAGI (reference sequence). The CDR3 has 13 residues. V was clipped by 4 bases and J by 6 bases, with 12 bases between them.

V and J are TRBV7-2 and TRBJ1-2; a weak D match, TRBD1 (5 bases). Germline assignment: CDR1 SGHTA and CDR2 FQGNSA. The V gene lost 2 bases and the J gene lost 6 bases, with 16 bases spanning the gap. The CDR3 is 15 residues long. CDR3 in DNA: TGTGCCAGCAGCTTAAGCGGGGGTGAGGTGGATGGCTACACCTTC. Its translation: CASSLSGGEVDGYTF.

V and J are TRBV3-1 (or the pseudogene TRBV3-2) and TRBJ1-2; D is undetermined. This CDR3 spans 12 amino acids. Germline CDR1 is LGHDT and CDR2 is YNNKEL (reference sequence). Between the trimmed V and J ends, which lost 1 base and 3 bases, there was a span of 3 bases. This CDR3 reads CASSQGDYGYTF. CDR3 nucleotide sequence: TGTGCCAGCAGCCAAGGCGACTATGGCTACACCTTC.

The V and J genes are TRBV29-1 and TRBJ1-2; 7 nucleotides match TRBD1. The CDR3 totals 11 residues. CDR1 and CDR2 (germline): SQVTM, ANQGSEA. V lost 7 bases, J lost 4 bases, and 3 bases stayed unmatched. CDR3 region: CSAGTAYGYTF. DNA for the CDR3: TGCAGCGCAGGGACAGCCTATGGCTACACCTTC.